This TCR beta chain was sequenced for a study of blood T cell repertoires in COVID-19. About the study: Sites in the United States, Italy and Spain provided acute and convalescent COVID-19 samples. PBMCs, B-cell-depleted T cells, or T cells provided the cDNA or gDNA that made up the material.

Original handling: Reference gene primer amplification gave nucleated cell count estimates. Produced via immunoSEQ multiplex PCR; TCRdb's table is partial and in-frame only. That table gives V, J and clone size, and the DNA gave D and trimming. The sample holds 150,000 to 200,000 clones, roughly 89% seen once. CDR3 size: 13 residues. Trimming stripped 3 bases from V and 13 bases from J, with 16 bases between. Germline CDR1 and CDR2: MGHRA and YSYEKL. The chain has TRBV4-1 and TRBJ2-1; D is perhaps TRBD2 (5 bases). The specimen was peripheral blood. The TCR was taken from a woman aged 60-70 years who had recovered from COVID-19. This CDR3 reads CASSQERTGNQFF. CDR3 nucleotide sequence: TGCGCCAGCAGCCAGGAGAGGACGGGGAATCAGTTCTTC.